Listed below are T cell receptor beta chains from one sample, sequenced in a study of blood T cell repertoires in COVID-19. Clones were read by immunoSEQ multiplex PCR, and TCRdb kept only the in-frame ones, dropping some. The data hold nearly 200,000 clones, with about 80% observed a single time. Material: peripheral blood. The receptors here all came from a human donor with acute or convalescent COVID-19. The donor label of this sample is uncertain. The CDR3 runs from the conserved cysteine through the conserved F or W. A D gene is named only where the DNA matches it firmly. The size of a clone is reported for some rows only, either as once, few or many, or as a class for expanded clones.

v_gene	abundance	j_gene	d_gene	CDR3aa	CDR3nt
TRBV7-9	.	TRBJ1-5	.	CASSLNAGRGNQPQHF	TGTGCCAGCAGCTTAAACGCCGGGAGGGGGAATCAGCCCCAGCATTTT
TRBV29-1	once	TRBJ1-1	.	CSVKTVENTEAFF	TGCAGCGTAAAGACAGTCGAGAACACTGAAGCTTTCTTT
TRBV11-3	.	TRBJ2-3	TRBD2	CASSLGREQTTDTQYF	TGTGCCAGCAGCTTAGGGCGGGAGCAGACGACAGATACGCAGTATTTT
TRBV6-5	.	TRBJ1-2	.	CASRLDRDYGYTF	TGTGCCAGCAGGTTGGACAGAGACTATGGCTACACCTTC
TRBV29-1	.	TRBJ2-5	TRBD1	CSVIQGETQYF	TGCAGCGTTATACAGGGGGAGACCCAGTACTTC
TRBV7-9	.	TRBJ1-4	TRBD1	CASSFIPGQPNEKLFF	TGTGCCAGCAGCTTTATTCCGGGACAGCCTAATGAAAAACTGTTTTTT
TRBV19	.	TRBJ1-2	.	CASIGPRGYTF	TGTGCCAGTATCGGTCCCCGTGGCTACACCTTC
TRBV6-1	few	TRBJ2-2	TRBD1	CASSENRGYTGELFF	TGTGCCAGCAGTGAAAACAGGGGGTACACCGGGGAGCTGTTTTTT
TRBV5-4	once	TRBJ2-6	.	CASSPRSSGANVLTF	TGTGCCAGCAGCCCCCGGTCTTCCGGGGCCAACGTCCTGACTTTC
TRBV5-1	.	TRBJ1-2	.	CASSQDTANYGYTF	TGCGCCAGCAGCCAAGACACGGCTAACTATGGCTACACCTTC
TRBV2	.	TRBJ1-3	.	CASTTLGNTIYF	TGTGCCAGCACTACCCTAGGAAACACCATATATTTT
TRBV5-4	.	TRBJ2-7	.	CASSFGESLEQYF	TGTGCCAGCAGCTTCGGGGAATCCCTCGAGCAGTACTTC
TRBV30	.	TRBJ1-6	.	CAWSGGGVESPLHF	TGTGCCTGGAGTGGTGGGGGGGTTGAATCACCCCTCCACTTT
TRBV24-1	.	TRBJ1-4	TRBD1	CATSDSTGGDNEKLFF	TGTGCCACCAGTGATTCTACAGGGGGCGATAATGAAAAACTGTTTTTT
TRBV7-3	.	TRBJ2-2	.	CASSSESTGELFF	TGTGCCAGCAGCTCGGAGAGCACCGGGGAGCTGTTTTTT
TRBV18	.	TRBJ2-7	.	CASSPEAGPYEQYF	TGTGCCAGCTCACCAGAGGCAGGGCCCTACGAGCAGTACTTC
TRBV6-6	.	TRBJ2-2	TRBD1	CASSTPLQGELFF	TGTGCCAGCAGTACCCCTCTACAGGGGGAGCTATTTTTT
TRBV5-1	.	TRBJ2-4	TRBD2	CASSLWLLLAGAQGNIQYF	TGCGCCAGCAGCTTGTGGCTATTATTAGCGGGAGCTCAAGGGAACATTCAGTACTTC
TRBV20-1	.	TRBJ2-7	.	CSARKAGEQYF	TGCAGTGCTAGAAAGGCGGGGGAGCAGTACTTC
TRBV2	.	TRBJ1-5	.	CASSEQQGGNQPQHF	TGTGCCAGCAGTGAACAGCAGGGTGGCAATCAGCCCCAGCATTTT
TRBV5-1	.	TRBJ1-4	.	CASSGQGTNEKLFF	TGCGCCAGCAGTGGTCAGGGAACTAATGAAAAACTGTTTTTT
TRBV11-3	.	TRBJ2-1	TRBD2	CASSRTSLSSYNEQFF	TGTGCCAGCAGCCGGACTAGCTTAAGCTCCTACAATGAGCAGTTCTTC
TRBV20-1	.	TRBJ2-1	.	CSAPNSYEQFF	TGCAGTGCGCCTAACAGCTATGAGCAGTTCTTC
TRBV19	.	TRBJ2-3	TRBD1	CASSKGQGFPTDTQYF	TGTGCCAGTAGTAAAGGACAGGGATTCCCCACAGATACGCAGTATTTT
TRBV20-1	.	TRBJ1-2	.	CSARLVSVYTF	TGCAGTGCACGATTAGTTTCGGTCTACACCTTC
TRBV6-5	.	TRBJ1-2	TRBD1	CASRQGYGYTF	TGTGCCAGCCGACAGGGCTATGGCTACACCTTC
TRBV10-2	few	TRBJ1-1	.	CASSRGIEAFF	TGCGCCAGCTCTAGGGGAATTGAAGCTTTCTTT
TRBV5-6	.	TRBJ2-3	TRBD2	CASSLSGSATDTQYF	TGTGCCAGCAGTCTTAGCGGGAGCGCGACAGATACGCAGTATTTT
TRBV11-2	.	TRBJ2-3	TRBD2	CASSRTSGRGGTDTQYF	TGTGCCAGCAGCAGGACTAGCGGGAGGGGAGGCACAGATACGCAGTATTTT
TRBV10-3	few	TRBJ1-3	.	CAISAGSGNTIYF	TGTGCCATCAGTGCGGGGTCTGGAAACACCATATATTTT
TRBV6-5	.	TRBJ1-2	.	CASSYSNRAPGGYTF	TGTGCCAGCAGTTACTCGAACAGGGCCCCGGGCGGCTACACCTTC
TRBV5-4	few	TRBJ1-3	.	CASSHASTVSGNTIYF	TGTGCCAGCAGCCACGCTTCGACAGTCTCTGGAAACACCATATATTTT
TRBV6-5	.	TRBJ2-1	TRBD2	CASRAAGDNEQFF	TGTGCCAGCAGGGCAGCGGGAGACAATGAGCAGTTCTTC
TRBV25-1	.	TRBJ2-5	TRBD2	CASSEWPRGGETQYF	TGTGCCAGCAGTGAATGGCCAAGGGGAGGGGAGACCCAGTACTTC
TRBV9	.	TRBJ1-4	.	CASSPGSDNEKLFF	TGTGCCAGCAGCCCGGGGTCGGATAATGAAAAACTGTTTTTT
TRBV19	.	TRBJ1-2	.	CASSPSASYGYTF	TGTGCCAGTAGTCCGTCCGCCAGCTATGGCTACACCTTC
TRBV6-4	.	TRBJ2-1	TRBD2	CASSESGRRGEQFF	TGTGCCAGCAGTGAGAGCGGGAGAAGAGGTGAGCAGTTCTTC
TRBV5-6	.	TRBJ1-2	TRBD1	CASSSSRTGGSLRYTF	TGTGCCAGCAGCTCATCCAGGACAGGGGGAAGTTTGCGATACACCTTC
TRBV7-2	.	TRBJ2-1	TRBD2	CASSLALLAGRNEQFF	TGTGCCAGCAGCTTAGCGCTCCTAGCGGGACGAAATGAGCAGTTCTTC
TRBV3-1/TRBV3-2	few	TRBJ2-7	.	CASSQSATGLKSSYEQYF	TGTGCCAGCAGCCAATCAGCGACTGGCCTAAAGAGCTCCTACGAGCAGTACTTC
TRBV28	.	TRBJ2-1	TRBD2	CASSFLAGAGNEQFF	TGTGCCAGCAGTTTTCTGGCGGGAGCAGGGAATGAGCAGTTCTTC
TRBV12-3/TRBV12-4	few	TRBJ1-1	.	CASSLRGTEAFF	TGTGCCAGCAGCTTACGGGGGACTGAAGCTTTCTTT
TRBV7-2	.	TRBJ2-7	.	CASSLAQVYEQYF	TGTGCCAGCAGCTTAGCGCAGGTCTACGAGCAGTACTTC
TRBV30	.	TRBJ2-6	TRBD1	CAWSDGTGGFNVLTF	TGTGCCTGGTCGGACGGGACAGGGGGTTTCAACGTCCTGACTTTC
TRBV6-5	.	TRBJ2-5	.	CASRRGGRETQYF	TGTGCCAGCAGAAGGGGGGGAAGGGAGACCCAGTACTTC